One and the same sample provided the 18 T cell receptor beta chains below, sequenced in a study of radiotherapy plus CTLA-4 blockade in lung cancer. Sequenced by immunoSEQ multiplex PCR; TCRdb stores in-frame clones only, minus some. Of more than 95,000 clones listed, roughly 79% are singletons. The material was peripheral blood, obtained from a patient treated with radiotherapy plus ipilimumab. The receptors were sampled from a human donor with non-small cell lung cancer who had a partial response to radiotherapy plus ipilimumab. Some clones in this sample may be carry-over from other donors' samples.

This clone was seen only once. The chain has TRBV5-5 and TRBJ2-1; TRBD2 matches 8 bases. CDR1 SGHKS and CDR2 YYEKEE come from the germline V gene (reference sequence). Germline trimming cut 3 bases from V and 0 bases from J; bases unmatched to any gene: 2. This CDR3 spans 15 amino acids. CDR3 sequence: CASSSTSGSYNEQFF. CDR3 nucleotides: TGTGCCAGCAGCTCCACTAGCGGCTCCTACAATGAGCAGTTCTTC.

The rearrangement joins TRBV11-3 to TRBJ2-6, with TRBD2 as a possible D gene (6 bases). Germline CDR1 SGHNT, CDR2 YENEEA. The CDR3 has 15 residues. Trimming took off 7 bases at V and 1 base at J, with 11 bases between the two ends. CDR3 sequence reads: CASIRDSSGANVLTF. DNA for the CDR3: TGTGCCAGCATCCGGGACTCATCTGGGGCCAACGTCCTGACTTTC.

This clone showed up just a few times. The V call is TRBV5-1, the J call TRBJ2-3, with D tentatively TRBD1 (6 bases). The CDR3 is 16 residues long. The germline V gene has CDR1 SGHRS and CDR2 YFSETQ. Trimming took 3 bases from V and 3 from J, leaving 17 bases between them. Here the CDR3 reads CASSSAPGTMTDTQYF. The CDR3 DNA sequence: TGCGCCAGCAGCTCGGCCCCAGGGACAATGACAGATACGCAGTATTTT. Full variable domain (missing parts from reference TRBV5-1 and TRBJ2-3): KAGVTQTPRYLIKTRGQQVTLSCSPISGHRSVSWYQQTPGQGLQFLFEYFSETQRNKGNFPGRFSGRQFSNSRSEMNVSTLELGDSALYLCASSSAPGTMTDTQYFGPGTRLTVL.

This clone has a single count. The chain uses TRBV29-1 and TRBJ2-1, with D uncertain. In germline, CDR1 is SQVTM, CDR2 ANQGSEA. V gave up 1 base and J gave up 0 bases, with 7 bases separating them. The CDR3 extends over 14 amino acids. The CDR3 DNA sequence: TGCAGCGTTGAAGGTCGGAGCTCCTACAATGAGCAGTTCTTC. Translating gives CSVEGRSSYNEQFF.

In this sample, this clone turned up once. The chain is built from TRBV15 and TRBJ2-7, with 8 bases matching TRBD2. The CDR3 loop spans 15 amino acids. Germline V gene data show CDR1 as LNHNV and CDR2 as YYDKDF (reference sequence). The ends lost 0 bases at V and 4 bases at J; junction bases unmatched: 5. CDR3 coding DNA: TGTGCCACCAGCAGAGAGGTCGGGGGGGGGTACGAGCAGTACTTC. Its protein product is CATSREVGGGYEQYF.

V and J are TRBV2 and TRBJ2-1; D is uncertain. Trimming removed 7 bases from V and 8 bases from J, with 12 bases in between. The CDR3 sequence is 12 residues long. Germline CDR1 is SNHLY and CDR2 is FYNNEI. The CDR3 is CASTPVSDEQFF. CDR3 nucleotides: TGTGCCAGCACCCCCGTGAGTGATGAGCAGTTCTTC.

This chain joins TRBV18 and TRBJ2-1; 12 positions agree with TRBD2. Germline CDR1 is KGHSH and CDR2 is LQKENI. The CDR3 runs 16 residues. V shed 5 bases and J 6 bases; nucleotides not matched to a gene: 8. The CDR3 DNA sequence: TGTGCCAGCTCATTTCCGGGACTAGCGGGCCCCAATGAGCAGTTCTTC. This gives the protein CASSFPGLAGPNEQFF.

The rearrangement joins TRBV4-1 to TRBJ1-1, with a tentative D call TRBD1 (6 bases). CDR3 length: 14 amino acids. Trimming shortened V by 3 bases and J by 5 bases, and 13 bases separated the two germline ends. The germline V gene has CDR1 MGHRA and CDR2 YSYEKL. CDR3 amino acids: CASSHGTGRTEAFF. The CDR3, as DNA: TGCGCCAGCAGCCACGGAACAGGGCGGACTGAAGCTTTCTTT.

The gene calls are TRBV6-5 and TRBJ1-1, with TRBD1 identical over 9 bases. V lost 6 bases, J lost 5 bases, and 4 bases stayed unmatched. CDR3 length: 13 residues. CDR1 is MNHEY and CDR2 is SVGAGI in the germline V gene. The CDR3, as DNA: TGTGCCAGCAGAAGGACAGGGGAAACTGAAGCTTTCTTT. Residues: CASRRTGETEAFF.

This clone was picked up a small number of times. V is TRBV4-2 and J is TRBJ2-1; D is unresolved. This CDR3 has 14 residues. V was pared by 4 bases and J by 6 bases, with 13 bases between. CDR1 is LGHNA, CDR2 YNFKEQ, per germline. The CDR3 nucleotides are TGTGCCAGCAGCCCCCTAGATTGGGTCAATGAGCAGTTCTTC. Protein: CASSPLDWVNEQFF.

CDR3 sequence reads: CAWSDIYSNQPQHF. Here the CDR3 DNA reads TGTGCCTGGAGTGACATTTATAGCAATCAGCCCCAGCATTTT. The chain recombines TRBV30 with TRBJ1-5, with D hard to call. Germline V gene sequence: CDR1 GTSNPN, CDR2 SVGIG (reference sequence). This CDR3 contains 14 residues. V lost 1 base and J lost 0, with 7 bases in between.

The chain has TRBV28 and TRBJ1-4, with TRBD1 matching 7 bases. Trimming took 6 bases from V and 2 from J; bases not matched to a gene: 6. This CDR3 has 15 residues. The germline V gene encodes CDR1 MDHEN and CDR2 SYDVKM. The CDR3 region is CASSPTGATNEKLFF. The CDR3 bases are TGTGCCAGCAGCCCCACAGGGGCCACTAATGAAAAACTGTTTTTT.

The J gene is TRBJ1-3, the V gene TRBV18, with a possible D match to TRBD1 (6 bases). Per germline, CDR1 KGHSH and CDR2 LQKENI. Trimming removed 3 bases from V and 2 bases from J, with 11 bases in between. This CDR3 is 15 amino acids long. CDR3 region: CASSPPTGTGNTIYF. For the CDR3, the DNA is TGTGCCAGCTCACCCCCAACAGGGACTGGAAACACCATATATTTT.

CDR3 nucleotide sequence: TGTGCCAGCAGCTTAGTAAGTCGGGGGGTCAATCAGCCCCAGCATTTT. Translating gives CASSLVSRGVNQPQHF. The V call is TRBV7-8, the J call TRBJ1-5; possible D gene TRBD1, 5 bases. Deletions cut 1 base from V and 3 bases from J, with 13 bases between. In germline, CDR1 is SGHVS, CDR2 FQNEAQ. The CDR3 totals 16 residues.

This chain links TRBV5-1 with TRBJ2-1, with D possibly TRBD2 on 6 matching bases. CDR1 and CDR2 (germline): SGHRS, YFSETQ. Trimming cost V 4 bases and J 0 bases, with 11 bases left between them. The CDR3 spans 15 residues. The DNA for the CDR3 is TGCGCCAGCAGCCCCCCGACTAGCTCCTACAATGAGCAGTTCTTC. Protein: CASSPPTSSYNEQFF.

Only a few counts were recorded for this clone. The chain recombines TRBV7-9 with TRBJ1-4; D remains unclear. V was clipped by 7 bases and J by 0 bases, with 12 bases between them. Looked up from germline, CDR1 is SEHNR and CDR2 is FQNEAQ (reference sequence). The CDR3 is 15 residues long. The CDR3 DNA reads TGTGCCAGCACCCGGGGAGTCGCAACTAATGAAAAACTGTTTTTT. This encodes CASTRGVATNEKLFF.

CDR3 nucleotides: TGCGCCAGCAGCCAACAACCGGGACAGGGCTCTGTTACTGAAGCTTTCTTT. As protein: CASSQQPGQGSVTEAFF. V and J are TRBV4-1 and TRBJ1-1; 9 bases align to TRBD1. CDR3 length: 17 residues. Germline assignment: CDR1 MGHRA and CDR2 YSYEKL. V shed 2 bases, J shed 5 bases, and the junction held 12 bases outside the gene matches.

This chain links TRBV7-9 with TRBJ2-5; D is unresolved. CDR1 and CDR2 (germline): SEHNR, FQNEAQ (reference sequence). The CDR3 extends over 16 amino acids. Trimming pared 5 bases from V and 1 base from J, leaving 17 bases between. This chain's CDR3 is CASSARQDGFQETQYF. The CDR3 DNA reads as TGTGCCAGCAGCGCACGACAAGATGGTTTCCAAGAGACCCAGTACTTC.